The clone carrying this T cell receptor beta chain has a handful of counts. CDR1 SNHLY and CDR2 FYNNEI come from the germline V gene. Trimming cost V 6 bases and J 1 base; bases outside gene matches: 5. This CDR3 region has 14 residues. The sample belongs to a study of early T cells in non-severe SARS-CoV-2 infection. The protocol attached unique molecular identifiers to individual cDNA molecules. In TCRdb, the 5' RACE reads were re-called with MiXCR into one record per CDR3 protein. The sample lists around 59,000 distinct CDR3 sequences, roughly 12% occurring once. The TCR comes from an adult who was a healthcare worker with PCR-confirmed SARS-CoV-2 infection or an uninfected control (not recorded which). V gene TRBV2 combines with J gene TRBJ2-5; 7 bases line up with TRBD2. The source material was whole blood. CDR3 DNA sequence: TGTGCCAGCAGCGCGACTAGCAGCCAAGAGACCCAGTACTTC. As protein: CASSATSSQETQYF.